What follows describes a single T cell receptor beta chain. This specimen comes from a study of T cell responses to AZD1222 COVID-19 vaccine. Method: immunoSEQ multiplex PCR; TCRdb's copy keeps in-frame clones and lacks some. This table has about 190,000 clones, roughly 91% appearing once. The germline V gene encodes CDR1 MNHEY and CDR2 SMNVEV (reference sequence). V lost 3 bases and J lost 2, with 14 bases in between. The CDR3 is made up of 16 amino acids. This receptor was obtained from an adult in good health. The starting material was peripheral blood, obtained on day 0 of AZD1222 vaccination. The chain couples TRBV27 to TRBJ1-3; a possible D gene is TRBD1 (6 bases). For the CDR3, the DNA is TGTGCCAGCAGTTTTAACCGGGACAACACTGGAAACACCATATATTTT. This gives the protein CASSFNRDNTGNTIYF.